Listed below are T cell receptor beta chains from one sample, sequenced in a study of radiotherapy plus CTLA-4 blockade in lung cancer. Profiled with immunoSEQ multiplex PCR; TCRdb holds only in-frame clones, not every one. The sample consists of approximately 90,000 clones, about four fifths of them appearing once. The input for sequencing was peripheral blood, taken from a patient treated with radiotherapy plus ipilimumab. These receptors originate from a human donor with non-small cell lung cancer who had stable disease on radiotherapy plus ipilimumab. Both conserved end residues are part of each CDR3. D genes are given only for firm matches. The listing skips clone size in some rows; elsewhere it reads once, few, many or a size class.

d_gene,j_gene,v_gene,abundance,len,CDR3nt,CDR3aa
-,TRBJ1-2,TRBV11-2,-,14,TGTGCCAGCAGCTTAGTTCGGGACGGCTATGGCTACACCTTC,CASSLVRDGYGYTF
-,TRBJ2-7,TRBV5-4,-,11,TGTGCCAGCAGCCTGGGACCCGAGCAGTACTTC,CASSLGPEQYF
TRBD2,TRBJ2-1,TRBV27,-,13,TGTGCCAGCAGTTTTTGGGGGGGTCGGGAGCAGTTCTTC,CASSFWGGREQFF
-,TRBJ1-3,TRBV5-1,-,16,TGCGCCAGCAGCAAAGGGGACTTCCTCTCTGGAAACACCATATATTTT,CASSKGDFLSGNTIYF
-,TRBJ2-1,TRBV7-3,-,14,TGTGCCAGCAGCTTAGGGGGCCTGTACAATGAGCAGTTCTTC,CASSLGGLYNEQFF
TRBD1,TRBJ2-2,TRBV27,-,15,TGTGCCAGCCGAACCCCCCCACAGGGGGCCGGGGAGCTGTTTTTT,CASRTPPQGAGELFF
TRBD1,TRBJ2-7,TRBV15,-,15,TGTGCCACCAGCAGTATATTGGACAGGGACTACGAGCAGTACTTC,CATSSILDRDYEQYF
-,TRBJ1-1,TRBV21-1,once,15,TGTGCCAGCAGCAAAGGGGCAACGATGAACACTGAAGCTTTCTTT,CASSKGATMNTEAFF
TRBD2,TRBJ2-3,TRBV7-8,-,18,TGTGCCAGCAGCACTAGGGGACTAGCGGGGACGAGCACAGATACGCAGTATTTT,CASSTRGLAGTSTDTQYF
-,TRBJ1-1,TRBV15,-,15,TGTGCCACCAGCAGAGTAAGCCAGGGTGACACTGAAGCTTTCTTT,CATSRVSQGDTEAFF
TRBD2,TRBJ2-3,TRBV28,few,15,TGTGCCAGCTCTCTTGGGGGACTAGCGACGGATACGCAGTATTTT,CASSLGGLATDTQYF
TRBD2,TRBJ2-5,TRBV7-9,-,16,TGTGCCAGCAGCGGACTAGCGGGGGGCCCCCAAGAGACCCAGTACTTC,CASSGLAGGPQETQYF
TRBD2,TRBJ2-2,TRBV6-1,few,15,TGTGCCAGCAGTGAATTTAGCGGGGGGGCCGGGGAGCTGTTTTTT,CASSEFSGGAGELFF
TRBD2,TRBJ2-1,TRBV7-3,-,18,TGTGCCAGCAGCGACATAACGGGGATTAGCGGGGGGCACAATGAGCAGTTCTTC,CASSDITGISGGHNEQFF
TRBD1,TRBJ2-1,TRBV11-3,-,13,TGTGCCAGCAGCTACGACAGGGGTAATGAGCAGTTCTTC,CASSYDRGNEQFF
-,TRBJ2-7,TRBV5-1,-,14,TGCGCCAGCTCGCTGGGACATCGGCGGGACGAGCAGTACTTC,CASSLGHRRDEQYF
-,TRBJ2-2,TRBV29-1,-,12,TGCAGCGTTGATGAGGGTCCGGGGGAGCTGTTTTTT,CSVDEGPGELFF
-,TRBJ1-1,TRBV6-5,-,15,TGTGCCAGCAGTGGCCTGGGGGGGGGCTCCCTTGAAGCTTTCTTT,CASSGLGGGSLEAFF
-,TRBJ2-7,TRBV6-6,-,13,TGTGCCAGCAGCACCGGGATCGGGGACGAGCAGTACTTC,CASSTGIGDEQYF
TRBD2,TRBJ2-3,TRBV4-2,few,17,TGTGCCAGCAGCCAAGACAACGGCGGGAGGGCCACAGATACGCAGTATTTT,CASSQDNGGRATDTQYF
-,TRBJ2-7,TRBV18,-,11,TGTGCCAGCTCAGGGGGCTACGAGCAGTACTTC,CASSGGYEQYF
TRBD1,TRBJ2-7,TRBV11-3,-,15,TGTGCCAGCAGCTTAGATGGGACAGCCGTATACGAGCAGTACTTC,CASSLDGTAVYEQYF
TRBD2,TRBJ2-3,TRBV6-4,-,14,TGTGCCAGCAGTCCAAGCGGGGGGGCCGATACGCAGTATTTT,CASSPSGGADTQYF
-,TRBJ2-7,TRBV5-4,-,14,TGTGCCAGCAGCACCCGAGGGCAACCGTACGAGCAGTACTTC,CASSTRGQPYEQYF
-,TRBJ1-2,TRBV28,-,12,TGTGCCAGCAGTTCCCACACCGACGGCTACACCTTC,CASSSHTDGYTF
-,TRBJ1-2,TRBV5-1,-,13,TGCGCCAGCAGCTTGGAATCGTACTATGGCTACACCTTC,CASSLESYYGYTF
-,TRBJ2-1,TRBV5-1,-,15,TGCGCCAGCAGCTTGATGAGGGGGGCGGGGAATGAGCAGTTCTTC,CASSLMRGAGNEQFF
-,TRBJ1-2,TRBV5-1,-,13,TGCGCCAGCAGCTCTCAGGGTTACAGTGGCTACACCTTC,CASSSQGYSGYTF
TRBD1,TRBJ1-2,TRBV28,-,15,TGTGCCAGCAGTCCAGCCGGGACAGGGACCGGAGGCTACACCTTC,CASSPAGTGTGGYTF
TRBD1,TRBJ1-2,TRBV27,-,14,TGTGCCAGCGGCTTCCTAGACAGGGGGGTAGGCTACACCTTC,CASGFLDRGVGYTF
-,TRBJ2-1,TRBV15,few,13,TGTGCCACCAGCAGGGGGCGCGGGAATGAGCAGTTCTTC,CATSRGRGNEQFF
-,TRBJ1-1,TRBV6-6,-,14,TGTGCCAGCAGCCTAGATGGGACCGGGGAAAAGGATTTCTTT,CASSLDGTGEKDFF
TRBD2,TRBJ2-1,TRBV11-3,-,14,TGTGCCAGCAGCAGGACGGGACTAGTGAGTGAGCAGTTCTTC,CASSRTGLVSEQFF
-,TRBJ1-2,TRBV19,-,15,TGTGCCAGTACGTCGAAAAGCGGGGCTTGGAATGGCTACACCTTC,CASTSKSGAWNGYTF
-,TRBJ1-1,TRBV6-4,-,13,TGTGCCAGCAGTACACAAGGGGGCACTGAAGCTTTCTTT,CASSTQGGTEAFF
-,TRBJ2-1,TRBV28,-,16,TGTGCCAGCAGTTCCGGGACAGCGGGGGCCTACAATGAGCAGTTCTTC,CASSSGTAGAYNEQFF
TRBD1,TRBJ1-3,TRBV19,-,15,TGTGCCAGTCGGGACAGGAAAAGCTCTGGAAACACCATATATTTT,CASRDRKSSGNTIYF
TRBD2,TRBJ2-1,TRBV30,once,14,TGTGCCTGGAGCACCGGGACTAGGGGCAATGAGCAGTTCTTC,CAWSTGTRGNEQFF
TRBD2,TRBJ2-3,TRBV6-5,-,16,TGTGCCAGCAGTTATTACGGACTAGCGGACACAGATACGCAGTATTTT,CASSYYGLADTDTQYF
-,TRBJ2-1,TRBV6-5,-,13,TGTGCCAGCAGCCACGACTACGGCGATGAGCAGTTCTTC,CASSHDYGDEQFF
-,TRBJ2-3,TRBV30,-,11,TGTGCCTGGACGACGGGTGATGGGCAGTATTTT,CAWTTGDGQYF
-,TRBJ2-3,TRBV5-4,-,16,TGTGCCAGCAGCTTGGCTGGGGGACAAAGCACAGATACGCAGTATTTT,CASSLAGGQSTDTQYF
-,TRBJ1-5,TRBV6-5,-,12,TGTGCCACCGGGACGACGGCAATTCCCCAGCATTTT,CATGTTAIPQHF
-,TRBJ2-6,TRBV29-1,-,15,TGCAGCGTTTTAGGGGGGAACTCTGGGGCCAACGTCCTGACTTTC,CSVLGGNSGANVLTF
-,TRBJ2-5,TRBV6-5,-,15,TGTGCCAGCAGTTCGAATTGGCAGGGAGGAGAGACCCAGTACTTC,CASSSNWQGGETQYF
-,TRBJ1-5,TRBV6-1,-,15,TGTGCCAGCAGGTCTCAGGGAGGGAGCAATCAGCCCCAGCATTTT,CASRSQGGSNQPQHF
-,TRBJ2-1,TRBV5-1,-,14,TGCGCCAGCAGCCGGACACGAGCGTGGAATGAGCAGTTCTTC,CASSRTRAWNEQFF
-,TRBJ2-5,TRBV11-2,-,14,TGTGCCAGCAGCTTCCGATCCCGCCAAGAGACCCAGTACTTC,CASSFRSRQETQYF
TRBD1,TRBJ2-5,TRBV5-1,-,16,TGCGCCAGCAGTCGACAGGGTACAGTTCAGCAAGAGACCCAGTACTTC,CASSRQGTVQQETQYF
-,TRBJ1-2,TRBV7-8,-,15,TGTGCCAGCAGCTCCCTCGCGGGGGGTTTGTTTGTCTACACCTTC,CASSSLAGGLFVYTF
TRBD1,TRBJ2-1,TRBV6-1,-,15,TGTGCCAGCAGCCCCCGACAGGGTTCCTACAATGAGCAGTTCTTC,CASSPRQGSYNEQFF
-,TRBJ1-4,TRBV5-4,-,15,TGTGCCAGCAGCTTGGCCGCGACCGGGGGGGAAAAACTGTTTTTT,CASSLAATGGEKLFF
TRBD1,TRBJ1-1,TRBV5-1,few,15,TGCGCCAGCAGCCCCGAGGGACAGGGGGCAAGAGAAGCTTTCTTT,CASSPEGQGAREAFF